One sample yielded the 31 T cell receptor beta chains listed below, sequenced in a study of blood T cell repertoires in COVID-19 (dated by TCRdb to the early 2020s). Library construction relied on the immunoSEQ multiplex PCR assay. Entries here come from immuneACCESS through TCRdb and include only in-frame sequences with V and J called. Some clones fail to appear in such tables; in the studies checked, an unresolved V gene covers under half of the shortfall, and the cause of the remainder is unknown. The sample profile shows about 84,000 clones; 80% to 90% of them were found once. The ten most abundant clones make up roughly a sixth of the sample. The sample taken for sequencing was peripheral blood. The source is a woman of 80 years or more with acute or convalescent COVID-19.

The CDR3 spells CASSENLPGTGFDEQYF. The CDR3 DNA is TGTGCCAGCAGTGAAAACCTCCCCGGGACAGGATTTGACGAGCAGTACTTC. The chain is built from TRBV6-1 and TRBJ2-7, with TRBD1 matching over 8 bases. Germline CDR1 MNHNS, CDR2 SASEGT. J gave up 5 bases and V 2 bases, and 14 bases lay outside the gene matches. The CDR3 covers 17 residues.

The genes are TRBV27 and TRBJ2-1; no firm D call. The germline V gene encodes CDR1 MNHEY and CDR2 SMNVEV (reference sequence). Trimming removed 6 bases from V and 2 bases from J, with 17 bases in between. The CDR3 sequence is 16 residues long. The CDR3 sequence: CASSRDPRMTYNEQFF. The CDR3 nucleotides read TGTGCCAGCAGCCGTGACCCGCGGATGACCTACAATGAGCAGTTCTTC.

The chain is built from TRBV18 and TRBJ2-1, with 10 bases aligning to TRBD1. The germline CDR1 and CDR2 sequences are KGHSH and LQKENI. The ends lost 4 bases at V and 0 bases at J; junction bases unmatched: 3. This CDR3 spans 16 amino acids. CDR3 sequence reads: CASSQGQGGSYNEQFF. CDR3 bases: TGTGCCAGCTCACAAGGACAGGGGGGCTCCTACAATGAGCAGTTCTTC.

The chain couples TRBV11-2 to TRBJ2-1; tentatively, D is TRBD2 (6 bases). Germline assignment: CDR1 SGHAT and CDR2 FQNNGV. This CDR3 is 12 amino acids long. Trimming pared 1 base from V and 11 bases from J, leaving 9 bases between. DNA of the CDR3: TGTGCCAGCAGCTTAGCTGGACTACAGCAGTTCTTC. Protein sequence: CASSLAGLQQFF.

The chain carries TRBV3-1 (or the pseudogene TRBV3-2) and TRBJ1-5; D may be TRBD1 (6 bases). This CDR3 has 13 residues. V shed 4 bases and J shed 8 bases, with 12 bases lying between them. Per the germline V gene, CDR1 is LGHDT and CDR2 is YNNKEL (reference sequence). The chain's CDR3 is CASSPLRQEPQHF. Written as DNA, the CDR3 is TGTGCCAGCAGCCCATTAAGACAGGAGCCCCAGCATTTT.

As concerns this clone: In the same sample, other DNA sequences code for this CDR3. The rearrangement links TRBV28 to TRBJ1-2, with D perhaps TRBD1 (6 bases). The CDR3 contains 14 residues. Germline-derived CDR1 and CDR2 are MDHEN and SYDVKM. V was pared by 1 base and J by 4 bases, with 10 bases between. The CDR3 DNA sequence: TGTGCCAGCAGTTTATACAGGGACGGCTATGGCTACACCTTC. Its protein is CASSLYRDGYGYTF.

The chain links TRBV19 to TRBJ1-5; the D is unclear. CDR1 is LNHDA, CDR2 SQIVND, per germline (reference sequence). V was trimmed by 5 bases and J by 0 bases, leaving 14 bases between them. The CDR3 is 16 residues long. The CDR3, as DNA: TGTGCCAGTAGTGCAGGTACTAGCAATAGCAATCAGCCCCAGCATTTT. It codes for CASSAGTSNSNQPQHF. Drawing the rest from reference TRBV19 and TRBJ1-5, the complete variable domain is DGGITQSPKYLFRKEGQNVTLSCEQNLNHDAMYWYRQDPGQGLRLIYYSQIVNDFQKGDIAEGYSVSREKKESFPLTVTSAQKNPTAFYLCASSAGTSNSNQPQHFGDGTRLSIL.

This chain uses TRBV19 with TRBJ2-2; TRBD1 agrees at 7 bases. This CDR3 region has 15 residues. CDR1 and CDR2 (germline): LNHDA, SQIVND (reference sequence). J lost 1 base, V lost 7 bases, and 6 bases had no gene match. The CDR3 loop is CASKPTGRNTGELFF. CDR3 DNA sequence: TGTGCCAGTAAGCCGACAGGGCGGAACACCGGGGAGCTGTTTTTT.

The V call is TRBV5-6, the J call TRBJ2-1; D unclear. This CDR3 has 13 residues. The V end was cut by 2 bases, the J end by 0 bases, with 3 bases between. Germline V gene data show CDR1 as SGHDT and CDR2 as YYEEEE. Written as DNA, the CDR3 is TGTGCCAGCAGCTTCGGCTCCTACAATGAGCAGTTCTTC. Amino acid sequence: CASSFGSYNEQFF.

The chain recombines TRBV6-5 with TRBJ1-2, with TRBD1 identical over 7 bases. The germline gives CDR1 MNHEY, CDR2 SVGAGI. J lost 1 base, V lost 6 bases, and 5 bases had no gene match. There are 14 residues in the CDR3. The CDR3 loop is CASRPGQVNYGYTF. Here the CDR3 DNA reads TGTGCCAGCAGGCCCGGACAGGTTAACTATGGCTACACCTTC.

The chain combines TRBV7-3 with TRBJ1-1, with TRBD1 matching over 7 bases. The CDR3 contains 13 residues. Germline-derived CDR1 and CDR2 are SGHTA and FQGTGA. Trimming took 5 bases from V and 5 from J; bases not matched to a gene: 5. The CDR3 nucleotides are TGTGCCAGCAGCAATGCAGGGGGGACTGAAGCTTTCTTT. This translates into CASSNAGGTEAFF.

The chain joins TRBV3-1 (or the pseudogene TRBV3-2) to TRBJ2-1; 8 nucleotides align to TRBD2. Germline V gives CDR1 LGHDT, CDR2 YNNKEL (reference sequence). The CDR3 length is 15 residues. V lost 4 bases and J lost 7; bases outside the gene matches: 9. The CDR3 bases are TGTGCCAGCAGCCCCGGGACTAGTTCCGGGAATGAGCAGTTCTTC. Translation: CASSPGTSSGNEQFF.

The V and J genes are TRBV30 and TRBJ1-3; D is unclear. From germline, CDR1 is GTSNPN and CDR2 SVGIG (reference sequence). This CDR3 is built from 14 residues. Trimming pared 4 bases from V and 0 bases from J, leaving 10 bases between. CDR3 loop: CAWNRLPSGNTIYF. The CDR3 DNA is TGTGCCTGGAACCGACTCCCCTCTGGAAACACCATATATTTT.

The chain carries TRBV2 and TRBJ1-1; D perhaps matches TRBD1 (5 bases). V was pared by 4 bases and J by 4 bases, with 13 bases between. Per the germline V gene, CDR1 is SNHLY and CDR2 is FYNNEI. CDR3 length equals 14 residues. The DNA for the CDR3 is TGTGCCAGCAGTGTTTCTCAGGGCCGCACTGAAGCTTTCTTT. It translates to CASSVSQGRTEAFF.

The chain couples TRBV6-5 to TRBJ1-2, with D perhaps TRBD1 (5 bases). V was trimmed by 8 bases and J by 0 bases, leaving 16 bases between them. The CDR3 contains 15 residues. CDR1 is MNHEY and CDR2 is SVGAGI in the germline V gene. CDR3 amino acids: CASGGGSEANYGYTF. CDR3 sequence (DNA): TGTGCCAGCGGGGGGGGGAGCGAAGCTAACTATGGCTACACCTTC.

The chain is built from TRBV28 and TRBJ2-7, with D maybe TRBD1 (6 bases). This CDR3 comprises 16 residues. CDR1 is MDHEN and CDR2 is SYDVKM in the germline V gene. The V end was cut by 2 bases, the J end by 4 bases, with 18 bases between. The CDR3 region has the DNA TGTGCCAGCAGTTTAAAAGCCTGGTCAGGGGAGTACGAGCAGTACTTC. Translated: CASSLKAWSGEYEQYF. Drawing the rest from reference TRBV28 and TRBJ2-7, the complete variable domain is DVKVTQSSRYLVKRTGEKVFLECVQDMDHENMFWYRQDPGLGLRLIYFSYDVKMKEKGDIPEGYSVSREKKERFSLILESASTNQTSMYLCASSLKAWSGEYEQYFGPGTRLTVT.

CDR3 sequence reads: CASSTRRDRSTDTQYF. For the CDR3, the DNA is TGTGCCAGTAGTACCCGCCGGGACAGGAGCACAGATACGCAGTATTTT. This sequence joins TRBV19 and TRBJ2-3, with 8 bases aligning to TRBD1. The length of the CDR3 is 16 residues. From germline, CDR1 is LNHDA and CDR2 SQIVND (reference sequence). V lost 4 bases and J lost 0; bases outside the gene matches: 6.

The J gene is TRBJ1-2, the V gene TRBV7-2; D perhaps matches TRBD1 (5 bases). Germline V gene data show CDR1 as SGHTA and CDR2 as FQGNSA. V was shortened by 4 bases and J by 14 bases, with 20 bases between the two germline ends. The CDR3 sequence is 13 residues long. The CDR3 coding sequence is TGTGCCAGCAGCTCGCTTCCACTAGCGGGGGAAACCTTC. Residues: CASSSLPLAGETF. Complete variable domain (other parts from reference TRBV7-2 and TRBJ1-2): GAGVSQSPSNKVTEKGKDVELRCDPISGHTALYWYRQSLGQGLEFLIYFQGNSAPDKSGLPSDRFSAERTGGSVSTLTIQRTQQEDSAVYLCASSSLPLAGETFGSGTRLTVV.

The chain links TRBV15 to TRBJ2-3, with TRBD2 matching over 9 bases. CDR1 LNHNV and CDR2 YYDKDF come from the germline V gene (reference sequence). The CDR3 consists of 16 residues. J gave up 3 bases and V 5 bases, and 9 bases lay outside the gene matches. The CDR3 is CATSGGTSLITDTQYF. CDR3 bases: TGTGCCACCAGCGGCGGGACTAGCCTAATAACAGATACGCAGTATTTT.

The CDR3 nucleotides are TGTGCCAGCAGTTCGGACAGTGGGCTCAATCAGCCCCAGCATTTT. Its protein product is CASSSDSGLNQPQHF. V gene TRBV28 combines with J gene TRBJ1-5, with D maybe TRBD1 (6 bases). CDR3 length: 15 residues. The germline V and J ends were trimmed by 4 bases and 3 bases, with 13 bases remaining between them. The germline CDR1 and CDR2 sequences are MDHEN and SYDVKM.

V usage is TRBV6-6 and J usage is TRBJ2-3; maybe TRBD1 (5 bases). The CDR3 contains 13 residues. Per germline, CDR1 MNHNY and CDR2 SVGAGI (reference sequence). Deletions cut 4 bases from V and 3 bases from J, with 8 bases between. The CDR3 sequence: CASSSPGTDTQYF. CDR3 coding DNA: TGTGCCAGCAGTTCACCAGGGACAGATACGCAGTATTTT.

The count of this clone is one. The V and J genes are TRBV7-8 and TRBJ1-6; weak D call: TRBD1 (6 bases). Per the germline V gene, CDR1 is SGHVS and CDR2 is FQNEAQ. CDR3 length: 17 amino acids. V lost 4 bases to trimming and J lost 0 bases, with 13 bases between them. The CDR3 sequence: CASSSRTASSYNSPLHF. The CDR3 nucleotides read TGTGCCAGCAGCTCCAGGACAGCTAGCTCCTATAATTCACCCCTCCACTTT.

This chain joins TRBV14 and TRBJ2-2; D call uncertain. Per germline, CDR1 SGHDN and CDR2 FVKESK. V lost 0 bases and J lost 6, with 8 bases in between. The CDR3 runs to 14 residues. The CDR3 DNA sequence: TGTGCCAGCAGCCAAGATTCCAGTCCCGGGGAGCTGTTTTTT. It specifies CASSQDSSPGELFF.

This sequence joins TRBV19 and TRBJ2-6; TRBD1 matches at 7 bases. In germline, CDR1 is LNHDA, CDR2 SQIVND (reference sequence). The CDR3 runs to 20 residues. The trim removed 6 bases at V and 0 bases at J, leaving 17 bases unmatched. Here the CDR3 DNA reads TGTGCCAGTAGAGGGGAAAGTTTTGGACAGGAGGTCTCTGGGGCCAACGTCCTGACTTTC. This translates into CASRGESFGQEVSGANVLTF.

The CDR3 bases are TGCGCCAGCAGTGAATTGCGGGGGGCCTACAATGAGCAGTTCTTC. Its protein product is CASSELRGAYNEQFF. The chain carries TRBV10-1 and TRBJ2-1; 8 bases map to TRBD2. CDR3 length: 15 amino acids. The V gene's germline CDR1 is WNHNN and CDR2 SYGVQD (reference sequence). V lost 3 bases, J lost 2 bases, and 3 bases stayed unmatched.

The chain is built from TRBV24-1 and TRBJ1-5; possibly TRBD1 for D (6 bases). The V gene lost 3 bases and the J gene lost 7 bases, with 15 bases spanning the gap. CDR1 and CDR2 (germline): KGHDR, SFDVKD. There are 15 residues in the CDR3. The CDR3 coding sequence is TGTGCCACCAGTGATCAACAGGGTGGAGGCCAGCCCCAGCATTTT. This translates into CATSDQQGGGQPQHF.

The genes are TRBV19 and TRBJ1-4, with TRBD1 matching over 9 bases. CDR3 length: 14 amino acids. CDR1 is LNHDA and CDR2 is SQIVND in the germline V gene (reference sequence). V lost 10 bases, J lost 8 bases, and 11 bases stayed unmatched. CDR3 DNA sequence: TGTGCCACCACAACAGGGGGCAATGGAGAAAAACTGTTTTTT. This encodes CATTTGGNGEKLFF.

The V gene is TRBV19, the J gene TRBJ2-5; D possibly corresponds to TRBD2 (6 bases). CDR3 size: 14 residues. Germline loops: CDR1 LNHDA, CDR2 SQIVND (reference sequence). The V gene lost 9 bases and the J gene lost 3 bases, with 17 bases spanning the gap. CDR3: CASALGGFKETQYF. As DNA, the CDR3 is TGTGCCAGCGCCCTCGGAGGGTTTAAAGAGACCCAGTACTTC.

The V call is TRBV6-5, the J call TRBJ2-4, with 9 bases matching TRBD1. Germline trimming cut 4 bases from V and 6 bases from J; bases unmatched to any gene: 10. This CDR3 has 16 amino acids. CDR1 and CDR2 from the germline V gene are MNHEY and SVGAGI. CDR3 sequence reads: CASSWDRDRGGNIQYF. The CDR3 DNA follows: TGTGCCAGCAGTTGGGACAGGGATCGTGGTGGAAACATTCAGTACTTC.

This clone came up a few times. This chain links TRBV6-5 with TRBJ2-7; D gene unclear. CDR1 and CDR2 (germline): MNHEY, SVGAGI. V dropped 6 bases and J dropped 0 bases, with 12 bases sitting between them. This CDR3 comprises 14 residues. This chain's CDR3 is CASRPRRSSYEQYF. The DNA for the CDR3 is TGTGCCAGCAGGCCGAGACGGAGCTCCTACGAGCAGTACTTC.

V is TRBV5-6 and J is TRBJ1-6, with D possibly matching TRBD1 (5 bases). Trimming shortened V by 4 bases and J by 15 bases, and 11 bases separated the two germline ends. CDR1 SGHDT and CDR2 YYEEEE come from the germline V gene. CDR3 length: 11 amino acids. CDR3 residues: CASSITGVLHF. The CDR3 bases are TGTGCCAGCAGCATCACGGGGGTCCTCCACTTT.